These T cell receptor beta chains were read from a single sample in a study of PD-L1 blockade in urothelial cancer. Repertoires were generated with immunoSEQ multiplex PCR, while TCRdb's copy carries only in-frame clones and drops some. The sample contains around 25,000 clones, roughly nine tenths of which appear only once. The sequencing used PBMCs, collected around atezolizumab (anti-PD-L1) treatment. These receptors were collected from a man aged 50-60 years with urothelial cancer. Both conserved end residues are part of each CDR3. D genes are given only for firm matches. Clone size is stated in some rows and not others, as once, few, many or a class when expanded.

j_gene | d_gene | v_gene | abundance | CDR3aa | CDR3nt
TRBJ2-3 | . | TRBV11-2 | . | CASSSDGYYTDTQYF | TGTGCCAGCAGCTCCGACGGATACTACACAGATACGCAGTATTTT
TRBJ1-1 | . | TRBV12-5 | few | CASGLMNTEAFF | TGTGCTAGTGGTCTTATGAACACTGAAGCTTTCTTT
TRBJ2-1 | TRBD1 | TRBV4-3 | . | CASSQDMGTGSYNEQFF | TGCGCCAGCAGCCAAGATATGGGGACAGGCTCCTACAATGAGCAGTTCTTC
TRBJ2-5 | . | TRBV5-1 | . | CASSPTSQETQYF | TGCGCCAGCAGTCCGACAAGCCAAGAGACCCAGTACTTC
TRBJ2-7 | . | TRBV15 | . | CATSREGGSYEQYF | TGTGCCACCAGCAGGGAAGGAGGCTCCTACGAGCAGTACTTC
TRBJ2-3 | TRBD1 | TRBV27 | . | CASSFGTGRYF | TGTGCCAGCAGTTTTGGGACAGGGCGGTATTTT
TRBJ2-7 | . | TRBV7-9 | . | CASSLLGAYEQYF | TGTGCCAGCAGCTTACTAGGGGCCTACGAGCAGTACTTC
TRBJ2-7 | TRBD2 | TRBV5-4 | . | CASSSVGQRGGEQYF | TGTGCCAGCAGCTCCGTGGGCCAGCGGGGCGGCGAGCAGTACTTC
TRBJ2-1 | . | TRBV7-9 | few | CASSSTRGMDLYNEQFF | TGTGCCAGCAGCTCAACCAGGGGAATGGACCTCTACAATGAGCAGTTCTTC
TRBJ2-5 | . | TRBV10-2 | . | CASREPSRETQYF | TGCGCCAGCAGGGAACCATCTAGAGAGACCCAGTACTTC
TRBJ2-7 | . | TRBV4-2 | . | CASSQDQGKKVSYEQYF | TGTGCCAGCAGCCAAGATCAGGGCAAAAAGGTTTCCTACGAGCAGTACTTC
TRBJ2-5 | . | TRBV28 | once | CASRKGLQGETQYF | TGTGCCAGCAGGAAGGGTTTGCAGGGAGAGACCCAGTACTTC
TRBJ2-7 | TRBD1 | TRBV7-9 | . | CASSFSDRGPYEQYF | TGTGCCAGCAGCTTTAGCGACAGGGGCCCCTACGAGCAGTACTTC
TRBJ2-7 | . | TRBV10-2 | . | CASSYAGGNEQYF | TGCGCCAGCAGTTACGCGGGCGGCAACGAGCAGTACTTC
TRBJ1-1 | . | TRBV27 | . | CASSLFAGQVNTEAFF | TGTGCCAGCAGTTTATTTGCGGGGCAGGTGAACACTGAAGCTTTCTTT
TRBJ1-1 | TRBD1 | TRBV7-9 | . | CASSLGQGLGRAFF | TGTGCCAGCAGCCTGGGACAGGGCCTCGGCCGTGCTTTCTTT
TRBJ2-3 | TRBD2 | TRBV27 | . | CASSPRLAGGVDTQYF | TGTGCCAGCAGTCCAAGACTAGCGGGAGGGGTAGATACGCAGTATTTT
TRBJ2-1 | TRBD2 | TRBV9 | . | CASSVLAGLINDEQFF | TGTGCCAGCAGCGTATTAGCGGGGCTAATAAATGATGAGCAGTTCTTC
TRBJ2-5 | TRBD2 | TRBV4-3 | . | CASSQGPRGDYQETQYF | TGCGCCAGCAGCCAAGGCCCTCGAGGGGACTATCAAGAGACCCAGTACTTC
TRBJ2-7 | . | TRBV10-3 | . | CAISGAGINSYEQYF | TGTGCCATCAGTGGGGCAGGAATAAACTCCTACGAGCAGTACTTC
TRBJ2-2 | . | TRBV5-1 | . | CASSSGVPDTGELFF | TGCGCCAGCAGCTCAGGGGTTCCGGACACCGGGGAGCTGTTTTTT
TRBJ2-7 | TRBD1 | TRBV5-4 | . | CASSLGGFGQGPGEQYF | TGTGCCAGCAGCTTGGGGGGTTTCGGACAGGGGCCTGGGGAGCAGTACTTC
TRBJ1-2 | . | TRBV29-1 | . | CSVDRQAAHYGYTF | TGCAGCGTTGATCGACAGGCTGCTCACTATGGCTACACCTTC
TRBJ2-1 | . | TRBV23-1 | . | CASSLRRTSYNEQFF | TGCGCCAGCAGTCTTAGGAGGACCTCCTACAATGAGCAGTTCTTC
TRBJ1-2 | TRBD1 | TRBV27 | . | CASSPLPGGAGGYTF | TGTGCCAGCAGTCCCCTCCCAGGGGGCGCGGGTGGCTACACCTTC
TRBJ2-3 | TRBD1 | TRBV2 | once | CASRPNTGTGTDTQYF | TGTGCCAGCAGGCCTAACACCGGGACAGGAACAGATACGCAGTATTTT
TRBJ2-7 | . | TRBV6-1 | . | CASSEPRGRILYEQYF | TGTGCCAGCAGTGAACCCAGGGGCCGGATTCTATACGAGCAGTACTTC
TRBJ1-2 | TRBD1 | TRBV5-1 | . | CASKPTGDGYTF | TGCGCCAGCAAGCCCACAGGGGATGGCTACACCTTC
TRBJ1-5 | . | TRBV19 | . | CASSRTESNQPQHF | TGTGCCAGTAGTAGAACAGAGAGCAATCAGCCCCAGCATTTT
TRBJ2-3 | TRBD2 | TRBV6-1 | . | CASSEVAGGADTQYF | TGTGCCAGCAGTGAAGTAGCGGGGGGTGCAGATACGCAGTATTTT
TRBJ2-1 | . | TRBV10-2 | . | CASSESILSSYNEQFF | TGCGCCAGCAGTGAGTCGATATTGAGCTCCTACAATGAGCAGTTCTTC
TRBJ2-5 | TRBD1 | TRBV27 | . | CASSRDRVETQYF | TGTGCCAGCAGTAGGGACAGGGTGGAGACCCAGTACTTC
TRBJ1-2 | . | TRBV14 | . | CASSQAGAFSGYTF | TGTGCCAGCAGCCAAGCAGGGGCATTTTCCGGCTACACCTTC
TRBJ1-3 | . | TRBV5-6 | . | CASSLWANSRSGNTIYF | TGTGCCAGCAGCTTGTGGGCTAACAGCCGGTCTGGAAACACCATATATTTT
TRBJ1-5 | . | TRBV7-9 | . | CASSTEGVGNQPQHF | TGTGCCAGCAGCACCGAAGGGGTAGGAAATCAGCCCCAGCATTTT
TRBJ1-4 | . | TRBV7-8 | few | CASSKGASGSEKLFF | TGTGCCAGCAGCAAAGGGGCCTCCGGATCCGAAAAACTGTTTTTT
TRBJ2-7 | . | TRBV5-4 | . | CASSSWGVSLYEQYF | TGTGCCAGCAGCTCCTGGGGAGTCAGTCTCTACGAGCAGTACTTC
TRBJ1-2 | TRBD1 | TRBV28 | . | CASTGQGPYGYTF | TGTGCCAGCACAGGACAGGGTCCCTATGGCTACACCTTC
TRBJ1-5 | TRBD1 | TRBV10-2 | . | CASSENRGLSQPQHF | TGCGCCAGCAGTGAGAACAGGGGGCTGAGTCAGCCCCAGCATTTT